The 25 T cell receptor beta chains in this list originate from one sample, sequenced in a study of cytomegalovirus exposure and HLA in healthy donors (dated by TCRdb to about 2017). Libraries were built with the immunoSEQ multiplex PCR assay. For the multiplex PCR, a mixture combining 60 forward primers for TCR Vbeta segments and 13 reverse primers for TCR Jbeta segments was used. Sourced from immuneACCESS, this table was stored by TCRdb with only in-frame sequences that have V and J called. A share of the clones is absent; for the studies checked, an unresolved V gene accounts for under half, and the remainder has no known explanation. The sample has under 200,000 clones on record, 79% of them singletons. The ten largest clones capture approximately 2.2% of the sample. The material sequenced was PBMCs. The receptors come from a woman aged 45 to 65 in good health and CMV-seronegative.

This rearrangement joins TRBV7-2 to TRBJ1-2; D is uncertain. This CDR3 has 15 amino acids. Germline assignment: CDR1 SGHTA and CDR2 FQGNSA. V lost 1 base and J lost 5, with 14 bases in between. CDR3 bases: TGTGCCAGCAGCTTAGGGCGAGGGTCGGAGTATGGCTACACCTTC. It is translated as CASSLGRGSEYGYTF.

In its sample, this clone was seen once. The V gene is TRBV6-4, the J gene TRBJ1-1; D gene uncertain. Per germline, CDR1 MRHNA and CDR2 SNTAGT. V lost 4 bases and J lost 0, with 6 bases in between. The CDR3 runs 13 residues. The CDR3 spells CASSVQVNTEAFF. CDR3 sequence (DNA): TGTGCCAGCAGTGTTCAGGTGAACACTGAAGCTTTCTTT.

This sequence joins TRBV28 and TRBJ2-1; 13 bases fit TRBD2. The CDR3 runs 19 residues. CDR1 is MDHEN, CDR2 SYDVKM, per germline. The V and J ends lost 2 bases and 7 bases, in that order; junction bases with no gene match: 14. The CDR3 DNA sequence: TGTGCCAGCAGTTTACCAAATTCGGGACTAGCGGGGAGAGTTAATGAGCAGTTCTTC. This encodes CASSLPNSGLAGRVNEQFF.

V is TRBV4-1 and J is TRBJ2-1; D gene ambiguous. Germline loops: CDR1 MGHRA, CDR2 YSYEKL. This CDR3 has 12 amino acids. The V end lost 1 base, the J end lost 6 bases, and 4 bases lay between the germline ends. The CDR3 loop is CASSQVLNEQFF. The CDR3 DNA reads as TGCGCCAGCAGCCAAGTCCTCAATGAGCAGTTCTTC.

CDR3 protein: CASSESIAGARREQFF. For the CDR3, the DNA is TGCGCCAGCAGTGAGTCGATAGCGGGGGCCCGGCGCGAGCAGTTCTTC. V and J are TRBV10-1 and TRBJ2-1, with 9 bases aligning to TRBD2. The CDR3 consists of 16 residues. Unmatched junction bases numbered 10, after V lost 0 bases and J lost 10 bases. Germline CDR1 WNHNN, CDR2 SYGVQD (reference sequence).

This chain joins TRBV7-2 and TRBJ2-7; D may be TRBD2 (5 bases). The CDR3 runs to 15 residues. With 1 base removed from V and 7 bases from J, the gap between germline ends came to 17 bases. The V gene's germline CDR1 is SGHTA and CDR2 FQGNSA. The CDR3: CASSLVLAPGREQYF. The CDR3 coding sequence is TGTGCCAGCAGCTTAGTGCTAGCACCGGGGAGAGAGCAGTACTTC.

The rearrangement links TRBV5-1 to TRBJ1-1; unclear D gene. The CDR3 loop spans 12 amino acids. V lost 3 bases, J lost 1 base, and 4 bases lay in between. Germline V gives CDR1 SGHRS, CDR2 YFSETQ. CDR3 sequence reads: CASSSGNTEAFF. DNA of the CDR3: TGCGCCAGCAGCTCAGGGAACACTGAAGCTTTCTTT. The whole variable domain, remainder taken from reference TRBV5-1 and TRBJ1-1, is KAGVTQTPRYLIKTRGQQVTLSCSPISGHRSVSWYQQTPGQGLQFLFEYFSETQRNKGNFPGRFSGRQFSNSRSEMNVSTLELGDSALYLCASSSGNTEAFFGQGTRLTVV.

V gene TRBV6-1 combines with J gene TRBJ2-7; TRBD2 might be the D (6 bases). Germline loops: CDR1 MNHNS, CDR2 SASEGT. The CDR3 totals 15 residues. Deletions cut 5 bases from V and 1 base from J, with 15 bases between. CDR3: CASSTREPRSYEQYF. The CDR3, as DNA: TGTGCCAGCAGTACACGGGAGCCTAGGTCCTACGAGCAGTACTTC.

In nucleotides, the CDR3 is TGTGCCACCAGCAGCACTAGCGGGAGGGGGCTAGATACGCAGTATTTT. Translated: CATSSTSGRGLDTQYF. The chain couples TRBV15 to TRBJ2-3, with 13 bases that match TRBD2. The CDR3 spans 16 residues. The V gene's germline CDR1 is LNHNV and CDR2 YYDKDF (reference sequence). V lost 3 bases and J lost 5; bases outside the gene matches: 5.

The chain carries TRBV28 and TRBJ1-5; 8 bases agree with TRBD1. This CDR3 is built from 17 residues. Losses at the gene ends were 5 bases for V and 0 bases for J; bases not matched to a gene: 9. Germline V gene sequence: CDR1 MDHEN, CDR2 SYDVKM. CDR3 loop: CASSPGQATYSNQPQHF. The CDR3 nucleotides are TGTGCCAGCAGTCCGGGACAGGCCACTTATAGCAATCAGCCCCAGCATTTT.

The V call is TRBV27, the J call TRBJ2-3; 11 bases fit TRBD2. There are 18 residues in the CDR3. The germline V gene encodes CDR1 MNHEY and CDR2 SMNVEV (reference sequence). V shed 1 base, J shed 0 bases, and the junction held 6 bases outside the gene matches. The CDR3 region is CASSLWALAGASTDTQYF. The CDR3 coding sequence is TGTGCCAGCAGTTTATGGGCACTAGCGGGAGCGAGCACAGATACGCAGTATTTT.

This clone was seen a handful of times. V is TRBV29-1 and J is TRBJ2-7, with D tentatively TRBD2 (5 bases). V lost 6 bases and J lost 3, with 15 bases in between. The CDR3 has 13 residues. Germline V lookup: CDR1 SQVTM, CDR2 ANQGSEA. CDR3 region: CSVHGGQVYEQYF. The CDR3 nucleotides read TGCAGCGTCCACGGCGGGCAGGTCTACGAGCAGTACTTC.

The genes are TRBV30 and TRBJ1-4; TRBD1 matches 8 bases. The V gene's germline CDR1 is GTSNPN and CDR2 SVGIG (reference sequence). Germline trimming cut 7 bases from V and 4 bases from J; bases unmatched to any gene: 14. This CDR3 spans 16 amino acids. Here the CDR3 reads CASTRAGGVGNEKLFF. For the CDR3, the DNA is TGTGCCTCAACCCGGGCAGGGGGCGTGGGTAATGAAAAACTGTTTTTT.

This clone was recorded a few times. CDR3 loop: CASSFRLAGVSNEQFF. As DNA, the CDR3 is TGTGCCAGCAGCTTCAGACTAGCGGGAGTATCTAATGAGCAGTTCTTC. This chain connects TRBV5-6 to TRBJ2-1; 12 bases match TRBD2. With 2 bases clipped from V and 7 bases from J, the junction kept 7 bases outside the gene matches. The germline V gene encodes CDR1 SGHDT and CDR2 YYEEEE. This CDR3 contains 16 residues.

This clone has only one observation. This chain uses TRBV5-1 with TRBJ2-5; the D gene is possibly TRBD2 (5 bases). Germline V gene sequence: CDR1 SGHRS, CDR2 YFSETQ. V lost 5 bases and J 5 bases, leaving 13 bases between the germline ends. The CDR3 extends over 13 amino acids. The CDR3 region is CASRGGSVETQYF. CDR3 coding DNA: TGCGCCAGCAGAGGAGGTAGCGTGGAGACCCAGTACTTC.

The DNA of the CDR3 is TGTGCCAGCAGTTTAAGTGGAGGCCCCTCCTACGAGCAGTACTTC. Encoded protein: CASSLSGGPSYEQYF. The gene calls are TRBV28 and TRBJ2-7; perhaps TRBD2 as D (5 bases). V lost 2 bases to trimming and J lost 0 bases, with 11 bases between them. The CDR3 is 15 amino acids. CDR1 MDHEN and CDR2 SYDVKM come from the germline V gene.

This chain joins TRBV7-8 and TRBJ2-3, with TRBD2 matching 13 bases. Trimming cost V 4 bases and J 0 bases; bases outside gene matches: 4. The V gene's germline CDR1 is SGHVS and CDR2 FQNEAQ. The CDR3 is 17 amino acids. This CDR3 is CASSWTSGGSSTDTQYF. The CDR3 region has the DNA TGTGCCAGCAGCTGGACTAGCGGGGGCTCTAGCACAGATACGCAGTATTTT.

V and J are TRBV11-2 and TRBJ1-1; no reliable D call. Trimming pared 0 bases from V and 12 bases from J, leaving 11 bases between. CDR1 is SGHAT, CDR2 FQNNGV, per germline. The length of the CDR3 is 12 residues. CDR3 in DNA: TGTGCCAGCAGCTTAGATTTCGGGGTCTCTTTCTTT. Amino acids: CASSLDFGVSFF. The complete variable domain, with remaining parts taken from reference TRBV11-2 and TRBJ1-1, reads EAGVAQSPRYKIIEKRQSVAFWCNPISGHATLYWYQQILGQGPKLLIQFQNNGVVDDSQLPKDRFSAERLKGVDSTLKIQPAKLEDSAVYLCASSLDFGVSFFGQGTRLTVV.

The chain couples TRBV11-3 to TRBJ2-1; 10 nucleotides agree with TRBD2. CDR1 and CDR2 (germline): SGHNT, YENEEA. V gave up 4 bases and J gave up 7 bases; unmatched junction bases: 7. This CDR3 has 15 residues. The chain's CDR3 is CASSSPGLALNEQFF. CDR3 bases: TGTGCCAGCAGCTCCCCGGGACTAGCGCTAAATGAGCAGTTCTTC.

This clone was counted only a few times. CDR3 sequence (DNA): TGTGCCAGCAGCTTGGGAGCGGGAAGTGAGCAGTTCTTC. Its translation is CASSLGAGSEQFF. V gene TRBV5-5 combines with J gene TRBJ2-1; 7 bases align to TRBD2. Per germline, CDR1 SGHKS and CDR2 YYEKEE (reference sequence). V dropped 0 bases and J dropped 9; count of bases not matched to a gene: 3. The CDR3 runs 13 residues.

V usage is TRBV9 and J usage is TRBJ2-1; 11 nucleotides match TRBD2. The germline CDR1 and CDR2 sequences are SGDLS and YYNGEE. The CDR3 is made up of 15 amino acids. With V trimmed by 3 bases and J by 4 bases, 3 bases remained unmatched. CDR3 loop: CASSEGTSGYNEQFF. The CDR3 region has the DNA TGTGCCAGCAGCGAGGGGACTAGCGGATACAATGAGCAGTTCTTC.

CDR3 in DNA: TGCGCCACCAAAATCCGACAGGGAAGCCTCTATGGCTACACCTTC. It codes for CATKIRQGSLYGYTF. The chain recombines TRBV10-2 with TRBJ1-2; 7 bases fit TRBD1. The CDR3 has 15 residues. V was clipped by 10 bases and J by 4 bases; unmatched bases: 15. Per germline, CDR1 WSHSY and CDR2 SAAADI.

This sequence joins TRBV27 and TRBJ1-1; maybe TRBD1 (6 bases). The ends were cut back, 0 bases at V and 1 base at J, with 15 bases in the middle. The germline V gene encodes CDR1 MNHEY and CDR2 SMNVEV (reference sequence). The CDR3 has 17 residues. CDR3: CASSLSPGVWWNTEAFF. The CDR3 region has the DNA TGTGCCAGCAGTTTATCGCCAGGGGTATGGTGGAACACTGAAGCTTTCTTT.

The CDR3 region is CSVEGAGGFGYTF. As DNA, the CDR3 is TGCAGCGTTGAAGGGGCAGGGGGTTTTGGCTACACCTTC. V is TRBV29-1 and J is TRBJ1-2; 7 bases map to TRBD1. This CDR3 contains 13 residues. J was trimmed by 7 bases and V by 1 base; bases with no gene match: 6. Germline lookup yields CDR1 SQVTM and CDR2 ANQGSEA.

The rearrangement uses TRBV30 and TRBJ2-2, with D maybe TRBD1 (6 bases). Trimming took 0 bases from V and 6 from J, leaving 17 bases between them. Germline V CDR1 and CDR2: GTSNPN, SVGIG (reference sequence). The CDR3 is 16 residues long. Here the CDR3 reads CAWSVRTEAVAGELFF. For the CDR3, the DNA is TGTGCCTGGAGTGTACGGACAGAAGCAGTGGCCGGGGAGCTGTTTTTT.